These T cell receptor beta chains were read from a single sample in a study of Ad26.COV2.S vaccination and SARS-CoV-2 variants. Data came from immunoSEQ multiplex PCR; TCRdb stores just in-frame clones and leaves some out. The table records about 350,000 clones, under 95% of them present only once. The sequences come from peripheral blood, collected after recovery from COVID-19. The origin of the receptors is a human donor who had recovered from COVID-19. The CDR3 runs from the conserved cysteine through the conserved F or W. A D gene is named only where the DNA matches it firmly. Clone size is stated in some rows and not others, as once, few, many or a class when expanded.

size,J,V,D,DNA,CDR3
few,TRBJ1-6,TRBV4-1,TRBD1,TGCGCCAGCAGCCATCCACAGGGGGTGGATTCACCCCTCCACTTT,CASSHPQGVDSPLHF
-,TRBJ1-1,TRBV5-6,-,TGTGCCAGCAGCTCTACCCCGTGGGCAGGGGAGAACACTGAAGCTTTCTTT,CASSSTPWAGENTEAFF
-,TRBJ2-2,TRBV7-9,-,TGTGCCAGCAGCTTAGATCGGATTAGCCCCACCGGGGAGCTGTTTTTT,CASSLDRISPTGELFF
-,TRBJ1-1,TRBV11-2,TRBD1,TGTGCCAGCAGCTTGCGCGTTGACAGGGGTTGGGGCAAGAACACTGAAGCTTTCTTT,CASSLRVDRGWGKNTEAFF
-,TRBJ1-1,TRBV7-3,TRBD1,TGTGCCAGCAGCCCACAGGGGGCGAGGGGTACTGAAGCTTTCTTT,CASSPQGARGTEAFF
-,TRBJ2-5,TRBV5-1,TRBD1,TGCGCCAGCAGCCTGGGGACAGGGGTGGAGACCCAGTACTTC,CASSLGTGVETQYF
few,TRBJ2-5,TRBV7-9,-,TGTGCCAGCAGCCCCCCGTGGGACACCATGAGCCAAGAGACCCAGTACTTC,CASSPPWDTMSQETQYF
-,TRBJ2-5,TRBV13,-,TGTGCCAGCAGCTCGGCCGGGGGTTGGGAGACCCAGTACTTC,CASSSAGGWETQYF
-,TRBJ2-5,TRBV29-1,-,TGCAGCGTTGAACGGGATTTCCAAGAGACCCAGTACTTC,CSVERDFQETQYF
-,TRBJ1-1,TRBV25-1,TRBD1,TGTGCCAGCAGACCCCGGGGGACAGGGGTGAACACTGAAGCTTTCTTT,CASRPRGTGVNTEAFF
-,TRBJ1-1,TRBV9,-,TGTGCCAGCGGTAAGCCGGGGTTGAACACTGAAGCTTTCTTT,CASGKPGLNTEAFF
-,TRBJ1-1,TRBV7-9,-,TGTGCCAGCAGCTTAGCGTTACGGGGGGGCGGCACTGAAGCTTTCTTT,CASSLALRGGGTEAFF
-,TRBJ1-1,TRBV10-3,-,TGTGCCATCAGGGGGGGCGAGGGGAACACTGAAGCTTTCTTT,CAIRGGEGNTEAFF
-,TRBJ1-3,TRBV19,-,TGTGCCAGTTGGGACGGTAGCTCTGGAAACACCATATATTTT,CASWDGSSGNTIYF
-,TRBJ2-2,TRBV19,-,TGTGCCAGTAGTACCCGAGCCGGGGAGCTGTTTTTT,CASSTRAGELFF
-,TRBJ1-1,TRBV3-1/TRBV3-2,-,TGTGCCAGCAGCCAAGACGGGGGTGAGGCTTTCTTT,CASSQDGGEAFF